This T cell receptor (beta chain) was found in a study of T-cell memory formation after mild COVID-19. TCRdb analysed the 5' RACE reads with MiXCR anew, one entry per CDR3 protein. The table includes roughly 600,000 distinct CDR3 sequences, roughly 18% detected once. Regarding the study as a whole: Memory sampled before infection contained some responding clones, suggesting cross-reactive memory joined.

This clonotype occurred a few times. Its antigen is not identified. The sequencing input was PBMCs or a T cell subset sorted from them (not recorded which). This TCR derives from an adult woman who had mild COVID-19 (a few samples of this study predate the infection). Cell type and time point are not known.

The CDR3 nucleotides are TGTGCCAGCAGCAATGACCCTGGTGAGCAGTACTTC. This translates into CASSNDPGEQYF. The chain combines TRBV7-2 with TRBJ2-7; D is unclear. The CDR3 totals 12 residues. Per germline, CDR1 SGHTA and CDR2 FQGNSA. Trimming cost V 5 bases and J 7 bases, with 12 bases left between them.